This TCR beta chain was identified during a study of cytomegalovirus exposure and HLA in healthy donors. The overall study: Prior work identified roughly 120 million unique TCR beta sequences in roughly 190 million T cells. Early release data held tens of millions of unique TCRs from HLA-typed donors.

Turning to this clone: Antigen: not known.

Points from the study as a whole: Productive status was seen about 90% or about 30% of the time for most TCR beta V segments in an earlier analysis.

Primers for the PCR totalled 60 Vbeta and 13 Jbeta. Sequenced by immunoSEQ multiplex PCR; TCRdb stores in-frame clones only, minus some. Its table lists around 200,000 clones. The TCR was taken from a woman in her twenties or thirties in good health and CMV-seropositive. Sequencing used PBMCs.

CDR3 sequence reads: CASNRDRAEKLFF. DNA of the CDR3: TGTGCCAGCAACCGGGACAGGGCTGAAAAACTGTTTTTT. The chain has TRBV2 and TRBJ1-4; 9 nucleotides match TRBD1. CDR1 and CDR2 from the germline V gene are SNHLY and FYNNEI. This CDR3 region has 13 residues. With V trimmed by 7 bases and J by 7 bases, 4 bases remained unmatched.